This T cell receptor (beta chain) was documented in a study of CD8+ T cells in alopecia areata. It was cDNA, reverse transcribed from extracted RNA, that served as the sequencing template. Only in-frame clones appear in the TCRdb table, and some are missing; sequencing was by immunoSEQ multiplex PCR. The sample gives fewer than 200,000 clones, roughly 63% of which show up once; approximately 16% is in the top ten. CDR3 length equals 15 residues. CDR1 SGHRS and CDR2 YFSETQ come from the germline V gene. As to treatment: oral pan-JAK inhibitor, 5-10 mg twice daily. Regarding this clone: Its ends do not fully match the called genes, so a read error is possible.

This clonotype was obtained from a human donor with alopecia areata. V and J are TRBV5-1 and TRBJ2-5, with 11 bases matching TRBD1. Here the sequenced sample was CD4+ T cells sorted from blood, taken around week 55, from a patient treated with tofacitinib. DNA of the CDR3: TGCGCCAGCAGCGACGGACAGGGGGCGGCAGAGACCCGGTACTTC. Amino acids: CASSDGQGAAETRYF.